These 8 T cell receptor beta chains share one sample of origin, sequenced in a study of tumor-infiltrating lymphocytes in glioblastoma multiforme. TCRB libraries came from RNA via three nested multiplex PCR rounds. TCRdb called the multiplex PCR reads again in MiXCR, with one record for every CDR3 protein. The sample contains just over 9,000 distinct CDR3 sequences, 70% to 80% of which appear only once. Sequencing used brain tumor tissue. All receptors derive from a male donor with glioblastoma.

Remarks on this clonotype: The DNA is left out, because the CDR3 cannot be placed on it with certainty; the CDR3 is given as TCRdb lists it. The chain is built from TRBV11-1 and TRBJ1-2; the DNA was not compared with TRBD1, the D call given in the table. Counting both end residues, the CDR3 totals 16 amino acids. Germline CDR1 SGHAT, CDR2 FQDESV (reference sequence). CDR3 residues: CTRRDLRRANDYGCTF.

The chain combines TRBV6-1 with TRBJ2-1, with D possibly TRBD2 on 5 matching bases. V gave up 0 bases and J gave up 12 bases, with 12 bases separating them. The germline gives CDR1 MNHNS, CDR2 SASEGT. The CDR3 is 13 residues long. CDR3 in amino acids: CASSEAAEARQFF. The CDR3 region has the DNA TGTGCCAGCAGTGAAGCTGCGGAGGCAAGGCAGTTCTTC.

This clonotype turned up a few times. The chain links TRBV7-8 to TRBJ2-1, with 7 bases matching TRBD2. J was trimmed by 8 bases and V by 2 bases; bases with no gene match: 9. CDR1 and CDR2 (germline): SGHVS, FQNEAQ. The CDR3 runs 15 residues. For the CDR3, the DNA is TGTGCCAGCAGCTTATGGAAGGGACTAAAATATGAGCAGTTCTTC. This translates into CASSLWKGLKYEQFF.

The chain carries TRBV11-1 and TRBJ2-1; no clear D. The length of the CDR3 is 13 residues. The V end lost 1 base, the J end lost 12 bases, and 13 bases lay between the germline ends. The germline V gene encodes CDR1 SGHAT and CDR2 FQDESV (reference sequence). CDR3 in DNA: TGTGCCAGCAGCTTAGGCCCCTGGTTTAGGCAGTTCTTC. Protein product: CASSLGPWFRQFF.

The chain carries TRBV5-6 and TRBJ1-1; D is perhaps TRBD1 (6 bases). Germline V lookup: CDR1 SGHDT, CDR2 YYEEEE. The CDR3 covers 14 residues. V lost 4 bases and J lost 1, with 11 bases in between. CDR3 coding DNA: TGTGCCAGCAGCCTGGGACACACGAACACTGAAGCTTTCTTT. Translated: CASSLGHTNTEAFF.

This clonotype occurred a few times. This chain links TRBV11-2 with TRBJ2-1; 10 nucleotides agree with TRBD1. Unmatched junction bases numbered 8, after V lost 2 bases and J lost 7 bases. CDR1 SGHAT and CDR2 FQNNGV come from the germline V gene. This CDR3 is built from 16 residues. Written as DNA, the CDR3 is TGTGCCAGCAGCTTATTCTCCGGACAGGGGGGGAATGAGCAGTTCTTC. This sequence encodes CASSLFSGQGGNEQFF.

CDR3 loop: CSATRGGPGGNQPQHF. CDR3 bases: TGCAGTGCCACCCGCGGGGGGCCCGGGGGCAATCAGCCCCAGCATTTT. V and J are TRBV20-1 and TRBJ1-5; a weak D match, TRBD1 (6 bases). CDR3 length: 16 residues. Germline CDR1 and CDR2: DFQATT and SNEGSKA (reference sequence). Trimming pared 6 bases from V and 2 bases from J, leaving 20 bases between.

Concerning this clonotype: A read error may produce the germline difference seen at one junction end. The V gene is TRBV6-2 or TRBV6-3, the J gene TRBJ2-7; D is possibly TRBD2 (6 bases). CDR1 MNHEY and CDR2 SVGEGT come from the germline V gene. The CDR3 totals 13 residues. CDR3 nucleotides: TGTGTCAGCAGTTACCGGGAGTACGACGAGCACTACTTC. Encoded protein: CVSSYREYDEHYF.